The text below deals with one T cell receptor (beta chain). TCRdb re-derived calls from the 5' RACE reads in MiXCR, one entry per CDR3 protein. In the table there are 85,000 to 130,000 distinct CDR3 sequences, approximately 15% of which are singletons. These data belong to a study of T-cell memory formation after mild COVID-19. V was clipped by 2 bases and J by 3 bases, with 11 bases between them. Germline V gene data show CDR1 as MNHEY and CDR2 as SMNVEV (reference sequence). The CDR3 contains 14 residues. The V and J genes are TRBV27 and TRBJ2-7; perhaps TRBD2 as D (6 bases). The sample consisted of PBMCs or a T cell subset sorted from them (not recorded which). The origin of this receptor is an adult woman who had mild COVID-19 (a few samples of this study predate the infection). Cell type and time point are not known. The CDR3 nucleotides are TGTGCCAGCAGTTTACGGGGGACCCGCTACGAGCAGTACTTC. As protein: CASSLRGTRYEQYF.